The 25 T cell receptor beta chains below all came from one sample that was sequenced in a study of Ad26.COV2.S vaccination and SARS-CoV-2 variants. The protocol was immunoSEQ multiplex PCR, while the TCRdb copy is restricted to in-frame clones and leaves out a portion. This table holds hundreds of thousands of clones, 92% found once. Stated treatment: some 19 received Ad26.COV2.S at low or high dose, single or two shots; 5 received placebo; per-sample allocation not given. Vaccine and placebo recipients were sampled on day 63 after the first injection. Sequences were derived from peripheral blood, sampled in a trial of Ad26.COV2.S vaccine versus placebo. These receptors all come from a person between 18 and 59 years old who received the Ad26.COV2.S COVID-19 vaccine or a placebo.

This clone came up once. CDR3 sequence (DNA): TGTGCCTGGAATACAGGGGGTTTCGGCAATGAGCAGTTCTTC. The encoded protein is CAWNTGGFGNEQFF. V usage is TRBV30 and J usage is TRBJ2-1; 8 bases map to TRBD1. Trimming cost V 4 bases and J 6 bases; bases outside gene matches: 8. The CDR3 has 14 amino acids. In germline, CDR1 is GTSNPN, CDR2 SVGIG (reference sequence).

The chain links TRBV5-8 to TRBJ1-2, with TRBD1 as a possible D gene (5 bases). The V end lost 2 bases, the J end lost 4 bases, and 12 bases lay between the germline ends. The germline gives CDR1 SGHTS, CDR2 YDEGEE. This CDR3 is built from 14 residues. For the CDR3, the DNA is TGTGCCAGCAGCTTCAGGGACGGCCCCTATGGCTACACCTTC. It yields the protein CASSFRDGPYGYTF. Filled out from reference TRBV5-8 and TRBJ1-2, the complete variable domain reads EAGVTQSPTHLIKTRGQQATLRCSPISGHTSVYWYQQALGLGLQFLLWYDEGEERNRGNFPPRFSGRQFPNYSSELNVNALELEDSALYLCASSFRDGPYGYTFGSGTRLTVV.

CDR3 residues: CASSQERYTEAFF. The CDR3 region has the DNA TGCGCCAGCAGCCAAGAAAGGTACACTGAAGCTTTCTTT. This chain connects TRBV4-3 to TRBJ1-1; D call uncertain. The CDR3 covers 13 residues. Germline CDR1 reads LGHNA; CDR2 reads YSLEER. Between the trimmed V and J ends, which lost 0 bases and 3 bases, there was a span of 5 bases.

The chain couples TRBV27 to TRBJ1-1; D call uncertain. Germline V gives CDR1 MNHEY, CDR2 SMNVEV (reference sequence). The germline V and J ends were trimmed by 5 bases and 1 base, with 8 bases remaining between them. This CDR3 contains 13 residues. The CDR3 DNA follows: TGTGCCAGCAGTACCTACACGAACACTGAAGCTTTCTTT. Translation: CASSTYTNTEAFF.

The chain has TRBV11-2 and TRBJ1-4; D ambiguous. The CDR3 contains 15 residues. Germline values: CDR1 SGHAT, CDR2 FQNNGV. Trimming stripped 0 bases from V and 5 bases from J, with 10 bases between. CDR3 nucleotide sequence: TGTGCCAGCAGCTTAGATAGTAGGAACAATGAAAAACTGTTTTTT. It encodes CASSLDSRNNEKLFF.

This chain connects TRBV6-6 to TRBJ1-5, with unresolved D. The V end was cut by 2 bases, the J end by 2 bases, with 10 bases between. The germline V gene encodes CDR1 MNHNY and CDR2 SVGAGI (reference sequence). The CDR3 runs 15 residues. The CDR3 spells CASSYERVGNQPQHF. In DNA form, the CDR3 reads TGTGCCAGCAGTTACGAGCGCGTAGGCAATCAGCCCCAGCATTTT.

This clone was found once. The chain uses TRBV5-6 and TRBJ2-1; D may be TRBD2 (6 bases). Per germline, CDR1 SGHDT and CDR2 YYEEEE. The length of the CDR3 is 16 residues. The V end was cut by 1 base, the J end by 5 bases, with 16 bases between. CDR3 residues: CASSLSAGRIHNEQFF. For the CDR3, the DNA is TGTGCCAGCAGCTTGTCTGCAGGGAGGATCCACAATGAGCAGTTCTTC.

In DNA form, the CDR3 reads TGTGCCAGCTCACCTCTCCTACTGTTGAACACCGGGGAGCTGTTTTTT. Translated: CASSPLLLLNTGELFF. This chain connects TRBV18 to TRBJ2-2, with D unclear. V lost 3 bases to trimming and J lost 1 base, with 12 bases between them. Germline values: CDR1 KGHSH, CDR2 LQKENI. The CDR3 is 16 residues long.

Concerning this clone: This sample includes further DNA sequences coding for the same CDR3. The chain joins TRBV7-2 to TRBJ2-5; D unresolved. Trimming left V 2 bases short and J 5 bases short, with 3 bases between. Germline V lookup: CDR1 SGHTA, CDR2 FQGNSA. The CDR3 length is 11 residues. CDR3 in amino acids: CASSLLETQYF. The CDR3 DNA reads TGTGCCAGCAGCTTATTGGAGACCCAGTACTTC.

The chain carries TRBV18 and TRBJ2-7, with D possibly being TRBD1 (6 bases). The germline gives CDR1 KGHSH, CDR2 LQKENI. The CDR3 totals 18 residues. V dropped 6 bases and J dropped 2 bases, with 26 bases sitting between them. The CDR3 nucleotides read TGTGCCAGCTCGCCAACCCCCCCCTCAGGGGCTAGAACCTACGAGCAGTACTTC. Translation gives CASSPTPPSGARTYEQYF. The whole variable domain, remainder taken from reference TRBV18 and TRBJ2-7, is NAGVMQNPRHLVRRRGQEARLRCSPMKGHSHVYWYRQLPEEGLKFMVYLQKENIIDESGMPKERFSAEFPKEGPSILRIQQVVRGDSAAYFCASSPTPPSGARTYEQYFGPGTRLTVT.

The CDR3 DNA reads TGCAGCGTTGTCGGGACAAATTACGAGCAGTACTTC. Translated, it gives CSVVGTNYEQYF. The V gene is TRBV29-1, the J gene TRBJ2-7; D is possibly TRBD1 (6 bases). Trimming stripped 4 bases from V and 4 bases from J, with 11 bases between. From germline, CDR1 is SQVTM and CDR2 ANQGSEA. The CDR3 has 12 residues.

CDR3 loop: CASSAQRGLNTDTQYF. The CDR3 DNA reads TGTGCCAGCAGCGCCCAGAGGGGACTGAACACAGATACGCAGTATTTT. The chain employs TRBV7-2 and TRBJ2-3; possibly TRBD2 for D (6 bases). The length of the CDR3 is 16 residues. V was trimmed by 5 bases and J by 2 bases, leaving 17 bases between them. CDR1 is SGHTA and CDR2 is FQGNSA in the germline V gene.

In this sample, this clone turned up a few times. The V call is TRBV27, the J call TRBJ2-7, with D perhaps TRBD1 (6 bases). V gave up 6 bases and J gave up 7 bases, with 28 bases separating them. The CDR3 runs 17 residues. The germline CDR1 and CDR2 sequences are MNHEY and SMNVEV (reference sequence). The CDR3 region is CASSLGYPGHPAGEQYF. Here the CDR3 DNA reads TGTGCCAGCAGCCTAGGATATCCGGGACATCCAGCAGGGGAGCAGTACTTC.

This clone showed up just once. This rearrangement joins TRBV5-6 to TRBJ2-7; 8 nucleotides match TRBD2. This CDR3 is 16 amino acids long. The germline gives CDR1 SGHDT, CDR2 YYEEEE. The trim removed 1 base at V and 1 base at J, leaving 7 bases unmatched. CDR3 bases: TGTGCCAGCAGCTTGTCGGGGGGGCCCGCTTCCTACGAGCAGTACTTC. This translates into CASSLSGGPASYEQYF.

The CDR3 DNA reads as TGCGCCAGCAGCCAAGCGACGGGACAGATCTATGGCTACACCTTC. Its translation: CASSQATGQIYGYTF. The chain joins TRBV4-3 to TRBJ1-2; 7 bases are shared with TRBD1. The CDR3 runs to 15 residues. Trimming took 1 base from V and 4 from J; bases not matched to a gene: 6. The germline CDR1 and CDR2 sequences are LGHNA and YSLEER.

This sequence joins TRBV4-3 and TRBJ2-7; D may match TRBD1 or TRBD2 (5 bases each). The length of the CDR3 is 16 residues. Deletions cut 0 bases from V and 2 bases from J, with 14 bases between. CDR1 and CDR2 (germline): LGHNA, YSLEER. The CDR3 nucleotides are TGCGCCAGCAGCCAAGAGTCCGGGACCCGGGCCTACGAGCAGTACTTC. Its translation is CASSQESGTRAYEQYF.

The V gene is TRBV5-4, the J gene TRBJ2-1; a weak D match, TRBD1 (5 bases). The CDR3 runs 15 residues. The V and J ends lost 1 base and 5 bases respectively, with 13 bases between them. Germline V lookup: CDR1 SGHNT, CDR2 YYREEE (reference sequence). CDR3 residues: CASSLSARADNEQFF. The DNA of the CDR3 is TGTGCCAGCAGCTTGTCGGCCAGGGCCGACAATGAGCAGTTCTTC.

The chain uses TRBV13 and TRBJ1-1; 8 bases are shared with TRBD1. CDR1 PRHDT and CDR2 FYEKMQ come from the germline V gene (reference sequence). V dropped 6 bases and J dropped 5; count of bases not matched to a gene: 17. CDR3 length equals 17 residues. The CDR3 reads CASRSGGPRGPGTEAFF. The DNA for the CDR3 is TGTGCCAGCAGGTCAGGGGGCCCCAGGGGGCCGGGGACTGAAGCTTTCTTT. Based on the CDR3 plus reference TRBV13 and TRBJ1-1, the full variable domain is AAGVIQSPRHLIKEKRETATLKCYPIPRHDTVYWYQQGPGQDPQFLISFYEKMQSDKGSIPDRFSAQQFSDYHSELNMSSLELGDSALYFCASRSGGPRGPGTEAFFGQGTRLTVV.

The J gene is TRBJ2-2, the V gene TRBV11-2, with TRBD2 identical over 8 bases. CDR1 is SGHAT and CDR2 is FQNNGV in the germline V gene. J was trimmed by 6 bases and V by 7 bases; bases with no gene match: 10. The CDR3 length is 15 residues. The CDR3 sequence is CASILGSGVPGELFF. The CDR3, as DNA: TGTGCCAGCATCTTGGGTAGCGGGGTCCCCGGGGAGCTGTTTTTT.

The chain employs TRBV19 and TRBJ2-1, with D possibly being TRBD1 (5 bases). Germline CDR1 LNHDA, CDR2 SQIVND (reference sequence). The CDR3 runs 14 residues. V gave up 7 bases and J gave up 3 bases, with 13 bases separating them. Here the CDR3 reads CASTQDINYNEQFF. The CDR3 nucleotides read TGTGCCAGTACTCAGGACATAAACTACAATGAGCAGTTCTTC.

This chain links TRBV15 with TRBJ2-3; 13 bases align to TRBD2. The CDR3 length is 18 residues. The V gene's germline CDR1 is LNHNV and CDR2 YYDKDF (reference sequence). Germline trimming cut 0 bases from V and 11 bases from J; bases unmatched to any gene: 14. CDR3 sequence (DNA): TGTGCCACCAGCAGAGATTGGGGGACTAGCGGGGTTTCCGGAGGGCAGTATTTT. Its translation: CATSRDWGTSGVSGGQYF.

V usage is TRBV3-1 (or the pseudogene TRBV3-2) and J usage is TRBJ1-2, with 9 bases identical to TRBD1. Germline values: CDR1 LGHDT, CDR2 YNNKEL (reference sequence). V dropped 0 bases and J dropped 7; count of bases not matched to a gene: 12. The CDR3 is 17 amino acids. The CDR3 bases are TGTGCCAGCAGCCAAGAGATGAACCGGGACAGGGATTCTGGCTACACCTTC. Its translation: CASSQEMNRDRDSGYTF.

The rearrangement uses TRBV5-6 and TRBJ1-6; 8 positions agree with TRBD1. This CDR3 contains 14 residues. J lost 7 bases, V lost 0 bases, and 0 bases had no gene match. Per germline, CDR1 SGHDT and CDR2 YYEEEE. CDR3 in DNA: TGTGCCAGCAGCTTGGGGACAGGGAATTCACCCCTCCACTTT. This sequence encodes CASSLGTGNSPLHF.

The chain joins TRBV5-8 to TRBJ2-3; 12 bases match TRBD1. This CDR3 has 15 residues. V lost 4 bases, J lost 7 bases, and 7 bases stayed unmatched. Germline values: CDR1 SGHTS, CDR2 YDEGEE. The CDR3 bases are TGTGCCAGCAGCCAGGGACAGGGGGCAACAAATACGCAGTATTTT. Encoded protein: CASSQGQGATNTQYF.

V gene TRBV4-3 combines with J gene TRBJ1-2, with unresolved D. The CDR3 has 14 residues. V was shortened by 4 bases and J by 4 bases, with 13 bases between the two germline ends. Germline lookup yields CDR1 LGHNA and CDR2 YSLEER. In DNA form, the CDR3 reads TGCGCCAGCAGCCCCCTCGGACGGGCCTATGGCTACACCTTC. Amino acids: CASSPLGRAYGYTF.